This is a list of T cell receptor beta chains from one sample in a study of blood T cell repertoires in COVID-19. The data were produced by immunoSEQ multiplex PCR, yet TCRdb's version contains in-frame clones alone and is incomplete. This table holds 85,000 to 130,000 clones, 75% to 95% found once. The sequencing input was peripheral blood. These receptors originate from a human donor in a cohort sampled during active COVID-19. CDR3s include the opening cysteine and the closing phenylalanine or tryptophan. D genes are given only for firm matches. The size field is filled for only some rows; it gives once, few, many or a size class.

D: NA
V: TRBV7-9
J: TRBJ1-1
size: NA
length: 15
CDR3: CASSLVMAANTEAFF
DNA: TGTGCCAGCAGCTTGGTGATGGCGGCGAACACTGAAGCTTTCTTT

D: NA
V: TRBV5-6
J: TRBJ2-7
size: NA
length: 13
CDR3: CASSLLRTANQYF
DNA: TGTGCCAGCAGCCTACTCCGGACAGCCAATCAGTACTTC

D: TRBD2
V: TRBV20-1
J: TRBJ2-1
size: NA
length: 15
CDR3: CSASPRSGGYNEQFF
DNA: TGCAGTGCTAGTCCCCGAAGCGGGGGTTACAATGAGCAGTTCTTC

D: NA
V: TRBV9
J: TRBJ2-7
size: NA
length: 14
CDR3: CASSEGQTPYEQYF
DNA: TGTGCCAGCAGCGAGGGACAAACACCCTACGAGCAGTACTTC

D: NA
V: TRBV27
J: TRBJ2-1
size: NA
length: 16
CDR3: CASSLLSASSYNEQFF
DNA: TGTGCCAGCAGTTTATTATCCGCGAGCTCCTACAATGAGCAGTTCTTC

D: TRBD1
V: TRBV19
J: TRBJ1-1
size: NA
length: 14
CDR3: CAIPSTGPRAEAFF
DNA: TGTGCCATTCCCTCGACAGGGCCGAGGGCTGAAGCTTTCTTT

D: TRBD1
V: TRBV27
J: TRBJ2-1
size: NA
length: 17
CDR3: CASSSRQGAGLPDEQFF
DNA: TGTGCCAGCAGTTCACGACAGGGGGCTGGATTACCCGATGAGCAGTTCTTC

D: NA
V: TRBV7-6
J: TRBJ1-6
size: NA
length: 12
CDR3: CASSFGSSPLHF
DNA: TGTGCCAGCAGCTTCGGTAGCTCACCCCTCCACTTT

D: TRBD1
V: TRBV19
J: TRBJ2-7
size: NA
length: 15
CDR3: CASRSATGEHYEQYF
DNA: TGTGCCAGTAGATCGGCGACAGGGGAACACTACGAGCAGTACTTC

D: NA
V: TRBV5-4
J: TRBJ1-4
size: NA
length: 12
CDR3: CASSLGREKLFF
DNA: TGTGCCAGCAGTCTTGGTCGGGAAAAACTGTTTTTT

D: NA
V: TRBV27
J: TRBJ2-1
size: once
length: 13
CDR3: CASSLFAGNEQFF
DNA: TGTGCCAGCAGCCTATTTGCGGGCAATGAGCAGTTCTTC

D: NA
V: TRBV28
J: TRBJ1-1
size: few
length: 13
CDR3: CASSIQGFTEAFF
DNA: TGTGCCAGCAGCATACAGGGATTCACTGAAGCTTTCTTT

D: TRBD2
V: TRBV4-2
J: TRBJ2-7
size: NA
length: 14
CDR3: CASSNGLAVYEQYF
DNA: TGTGCCAGCAGCAATGGACTAGCCGTATACGAGCAGTACTTC

D: NA
V: TRBV5-6
J: TRBJ2-7
size: NA
length: 12
CDR3: CASSNRAHEQYF
DNA: TGTGCCAGCAGTAACAGGGCCCACGAGCAGTACTTC

D: NA
V: TRBV4-3
J: TRBJ1-5
size: NA
length: 15
CDR3: CASSPDRFSNQPQHF
DNA: TGCGCCAGCAGCCCGGACAGATTTAGCAATCAGCCCCAGCATTTT

D: NA
V: TRBV6-4
J: TRBJ2-1
size: NA
length: 15
CDR3: CASSETGTPSNEQFF
DNA: TGTGCCAGCAGTGAAACTGGGACTCCGAGTAATGAGCAGTTCTTC

D: NA
V: TRBV29-1
J: TRBJ1-2
size: NA
length: 14
CDR3: CSVVEGAGNYGYTF
DNA: TGCAGCGTCGTTGAAGGGGCTGGGAACTATGGCTACACCTTC

D: TRBD2
V: TRBV6-4
J: TRBJ2-3
size: NA
length: 15
CDR3: CASSEGGGATDTQYF
DNA: TGTGCCAGCAGTGAGGGCGGGGGGGCCACAGATACGCAGTATTTT

D: NA
V: TRBV6-5
J: TRBJ1-2
size: NA
length: 15
CDR3: CASSLQELGGYGYTF
DNA: TGTGCCAGCAGTTTACAGGAGCTCGGGGGCTATGGCTACACCTTC

D: TRBD2
V: TRBV14
J: TRBJ2-1
size: NA
length: 20
CDR3: CASSQDRGLIKPAWVNEQFF
DNA: TGTGCCAGCAGCCAAGATCGGGGACTAATAAAGCCGGCCTGGGTCAATGAGCAGTTCTTC

D: NA
V: TRBV7-6
J: TRBJ1-5
size: once
length: 15
CDR3: CASSPSQGRGQPQHF
DNA: TGTGCCAGCAGCCCTTCGCAGGGGAGGGGTCAGCCCCAGCATTTT

D: NA
V: TRBV19
J: TRBJ2-1
size: once
length: 15
CDR3: CASSISGFSYNEQFF
DNA: TGTGCCAGTAGTATCAGCGGATTCTCCTACAATGAGCAGTTCTTC

D: NA
V: TRBV7-2
J: TRBJ1-5
size: NA
length: 13
CDR3: CASSLGTNQPQHF
DNA: TGTGCCAGCAGCTTAGGGACTAATCAGCCCCAGCATTTT

D: NA
V: TRBV19
J: TRBJ2-1
size: NA
length: 14
CDR3: CASSRLEGYNEQFF
DNA: TGTGCCAGTAGTCGACTAGAGGGCTACAATGAGCAGTTCTTC

D: NA
V: TRBV16
J: TRBJ1-5
size: NA
length: 15
CDR3: CASSQSGRGRQPQHF
DNA: TGTGCCAGCAGCCAATCAGGGCGAGGGAGGCAGCCCCAGCATTTT

D: NA
V: TRBV30
J: TRBJ1-5
size: NA
length: 14
CDR3: CAWATGTRNQPQHF
DNA: TGTGCCTGGGCTACCGGGACAAGAAATCAGCCCCAGCATTTT

D: NA
V: TRBV7-9
J: TRBJ2-7
size: NA
length: 13
CDR3: CASSLTQQYEQYF
DNA: TGTGCCAGCAGCTTGACCCAACAGTACGAGCAGTACTTC

D: NA
V: TRBV4-3
J: TRBJ2-3
size: NA
length: 13
CDR3: CASSQGPHTGQYF
DNA: TGCGCCAGCAGCCAAGGGCCCCACACGGGGCAGTATTTT

D: TRBD2
V: TRBV19
J: TRBJ2-3
size: NA
length: 15
CDR3: CASTRSGYSTDTQYF
DNA: TGTGCCAGCACCCGTAGCGGGTATAGCACAGATACGCAGTATTTT

D: NA
V: TRBV29-1
J: TRBJ1-5
size: few
length: 13
CDR3: CSVAQGQDQPQHF
DNA: TGCAGCGTTGCGCAGGGTCAGGATCAGCCCCAGCATTTT

D: NA
V: TRBV29-1
J: TRBJ1-2
size: NA
length: 11
CDR3: CSVFQGDGYTF
DNA: TGCAGCGTTTTCCAGGGTGATGGCTACACCTTC

D: NA
V: TRBV9
J: TRBJ2-3
size: NA
length: 14
CDR3: CASSVAGYGDTQYF
DNA: TGTGCCAGCAGCGTAGCAGGGTACGGAGATACGCAGTATTTT

D: NA
V: TRBV5-1
J: TRBJ2-1
size: NA
length: 13
CDR3: CASSAGRYNEQFF
DNA: TGCGCCAGCAGCGCCGGGAGATACAATGAGCAGTTCTTC

D: NA
V: TRBV7-8
J: TRBJ1-2
size: NA
length: 15
CDR3: CASSLSGGGNYGYTF
DNA: TGTGCCAGCAGCTTATCCGGCGGGGGTAACTATGGCTACACCTTC

D: NA
V: TRBV19
J: TRBJ2-3
size: NA
length: 14
CDR3: CASSPSGFTDTQYF
DNA: TGTGCCAGTTCACCCAGCGGATTCACAGATACGCAGTATTTT

D: TRBD1
V: TRBV19
J: TRBJ1-5
size: NA
length: 16
CDR3: CASSIMTGRSNQPQHF
DNA: TGTGCCAGTAGTATAATGACAGGGAGGAGCAATCAGCCCCAGCATTTT